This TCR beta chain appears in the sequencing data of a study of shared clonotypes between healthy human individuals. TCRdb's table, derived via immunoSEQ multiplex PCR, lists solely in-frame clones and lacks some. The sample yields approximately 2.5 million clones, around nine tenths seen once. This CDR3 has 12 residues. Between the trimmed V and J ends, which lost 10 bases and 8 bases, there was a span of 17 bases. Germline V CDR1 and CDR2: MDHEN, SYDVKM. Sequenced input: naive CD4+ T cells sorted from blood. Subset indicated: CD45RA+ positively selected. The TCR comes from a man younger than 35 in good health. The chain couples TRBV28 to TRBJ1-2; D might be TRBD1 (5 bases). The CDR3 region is CAIWTQGGGYTF. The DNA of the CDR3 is TGTGCCATATGGACGCAGGGCGGGGGCTACACCTTC.